Below, 26 T cell receptor beta chains from the same sample are listed, as sequenced in a study of regulatory T cells in long-lasting Graves disease. As for time point: persistent/refractory GD, antithyroid drugs over 5 years with positive TRAb. PBMCs were the source of the RNA used for TCR sequencing. Building of the TCR beta libraries involved iRepertoire HTBI primers and Arm-PCR of CDR3 regions. Each CDR3 protein gets one entry after TCRdb re-called the multiplex PCR reads with MiXCR. The data hold almost 350,000 distinct CDR3 sequences, with around 20% observed a single time. Material: peripheral blood mononuclear cells (PBMCs), obtained when the disease was refractory, from a patient treated with antithyroid drugs. These receptors all stem from a female donor with Graves disease.

To note about this clonotype: A much larger clone differs from this one at a single base, so this may be a read error. V usage is TRBV2 and J usage is TRBJ2-7; D is undetermined. Germline values: CDR1 SNHLY, CDR2 FYNNEI. CDR3 size: 15 residues. V dropped 8 bases and J dropped 0 bases, with 17 bases sitting between them. Here the CDR3 reads CASPRYRSASYEQYF. As DNA, the CDR3 is TGTGCCAGCCCACGATATCGGAGTGCCTCCTACGAGCAGTACTTC.

In its sample, this clonotype was seen many times. V and J are TRBV7-2 and TRBJ2-5; 8 bases agree with TRBD1. Per the germline V gene, CDR1 is SGHTA and CDR2 is FQGNSA. V shed 3 bases, J shed 5 bases, and the junction held 8 bases outside the gene matches. CDR3 length: 15 amino acids. The CDR3 DNA sequence: TGTGCCAGCAGCTTTGCCGGGACAGGCTACGAGACCCAGTACTTC. It codes for CASSFAGTGYETQYF.

The chain carries TRBV12-3 or TRBV12-4 and TRBJ2-1; D possibly corresponds to TRBD2 (6 bases). The V gene lost 5 bases and the J gene lost 7 bases, with 15 bases spanning the gap. There are 14 residues in the CDR3. The CDR3 protein is CASSLGTLFNEQFF. Here the CDR3 DNA reads TGTGCCAGCAGTCTCGGGACTCTTTTTAATGAGCAGTTCTTC.

This clonotype has more than one count but fewer than ten. The chain joins TRBV6-1 to TRBJ2-7, with 7 bases fitting TRBD1. J gave up 5 bases and V 5 bases, and 6 bases lay outside the gene matches. Germline V gene sequence: CDR1 MNHNS, CDR2 SASEGT. The CDR3 has 13 residues. CDR3 loop: CASSHVQGDEQYF. CDR3 nucleotide sequence: TGTGCCAGCAGTCACGTCCAGGGGGACGAGCAGTACTTC.

The chain links TRBV27 to TRBJ2-7, with 9 bases that match TRBD2. The CDR3 loop spans 13 amino acids. V shed 5 bases, J shed 7 bases, and the junction held 6 bases outside the gene matches. The germline V gene encodes CDR1 MNHEY and CDR2 SMNVEV (reference sequence). CDR3 protein: CASSLAGPGEQYF. In DNA form, the CDR3 reads TGTGCCAGCAGTCTAGCGGGGCCGGGGGAGCAGTACTTC.

In this sample, this clonotype turned up many times. This chain links TRBV30 with TRBJ1-5; perhaps TRBD1 as D (5 bases). The CDR3 extends over 13 amino acids. CDR1 and CDR2 from the germline V gene are GTSNPN and SVGIG (reference sequence). The V end was cut by 4 bases, the J end by 3 bases, with 10 bases between. CDR3 DNA: TGTGCCTGGACCGGGGGTGTCAATCAGCCCCAGCATTTT. It codes for CAWTGGVNQPQHF. Combining the CDR3 with reference TRBV30 and TRBJ1-5 gives the whole variable domain SQTIHQWPATLVQPVGSPLSLECTVEGTSNPNLYWYRQAAGRGLQLLFYSVGIGQISSEVPQNLSASRPQDRQFILSSKKLLLSDSGFYLCAWTGGVNQPQHFGDGTRLSIL.

This clonotype has ten or more counts. This chain links TRBV12-3 or TRBV12-4 with TRBJ1-4; a weak D match, TRBD1 (5 bases). There are 14 residues in the CDR3. V lost 3 bases and J 8 bases, leaving 13 bases between the germline ends. The DNA of the CDR3 is TGTGCCAGCAGTTTTGTCCAGGGAGGGGAAAAACTGTTTTTT. Protein sequence: CASSFVQGGEKLFF.

A few counts support this clonotype. The rearrangement joins TRBV18 to TRBJ1-6, with D perhaps matching TRBD1 (5 bases). The V end was cut by 3 bases, the J end by 10 bases, with 16 bases between. The CDR3 consists of 15 residues. CDR1 is KGHSH, CDR2 LQKENI, per germline. CDR3 nucleotides: TGTGCCAGCTCACCTCGGAGCAGGGCCAACTCACCCCTCCACTTT. It translates to CASSPRSRANSPLHF.

This clonotype was counted ten times or more. The chain carries TRBV12-3 or TRBV12-4 and TRBJ1-5; 8 bases agree with TRBD1. This CDR3 spans 15 amino acids. J was trimmed by 3 bases and V by 6 bases; bases with no gene match: 7. The CDR3 spells CASRPDRGLNQPQHF. Written as DNA, the CDR3 is TGTGCCAGCAGACCCGACAGGGGCCTCAATCAGCCCCAGCATTTT.

The table lists this clonotype with a few counts. This chain uses TRBV7-6 with TRBJ1-1, with D unresolved. Germline V gene lookup returns CDR1 SGHVS and CDR2 FNYEAQ. The ends were cut back, 5 bases at V and 4 bases at J, with 11 bases in the middle. The CDR3 spans 13 residues. The CDR3 region has the DNA TGTGCCAGCAGCCCTACTCGGGGCACTGAAGCTTTCTTT. Residues: CASSPTRGTEAFF.

The chain links TRBV7-2 to TRBJ1-5, with 8 bases lining up with TRBD1. From germline, CDR1 is SGHTA and CDR2 FQGNSA. With 5 bases clipped from V and 3 bases from J, the junction kept 6 bases outside the gene matches. There are 15 residues in the CDR3. CDR3 amino acids: CASSAGTGPNQPQHF. DNA of the CDR3: TGTGCCAGCAGCGCCGGGACAGGCCCCAATCAGCCCCAGCATTTT.

This clonotype was recorded at least ten times. The rearrangement joins TRBV27 to TRBJ2-7; 7 nucleotides line up with TRBD1. This CDR3 region has 14 residues. V dropped 3 bases and J dropped 3; count of bases not matched to a gene: 5. Per the germline V gene, CDR1 is MNHEY and CDR2 is SMNVEV (reference sequence). As DNA, the CDR3 is TGTGCCAGCAGTTTTGGGCAGGGGGACTACGAGCAGTACTTC. Its protein product is CASSFGQGDYEQYF.

This clonotype was counted a few times. The chain uses TRBV7-8 and TRBJ1-6; the D gene is possibly TRBD1 (5 bases). Trimming stripped 7 bases from V and 8 bases from J, with 15 bases between. Germline CDR1 and CDR2: SGHVS and FQNEAQ. The CDR3 is 14 amino acids. CDR3 residues: CASTWSLTDSPLHF. The CDR3 bases are TGTGCCAGCACCTGGTCGTTGACAGATTCACCCCTCCACTTT.

This clonotype showed up just a few times. The chain's CDR3 is CASNLSGQGSRETQYF. In nucleotides, the CDR3 is TGTGCCAGCAACCTTTCTGGACAGGGAAGTCGGGAGACCCAGTACTTC. This rearrangement joins TRBV6-2 or TRBV6-3 to TRBJ2-5, with 8 nucleotides matching TRBD1. V trimming: 7 bases; J trimming: 5 bases; junction bases outside the gene matches: 15. CDR1 and CDR2 (germline): MNHEY, SVGEGT. The CDR3 runs to 16 residues.

The rearrangement links TRBV12-3 or TRBV12-4 to TRBJ1-2, with D maybe TRBD1 (5 bases). The CDR3 has 14 amino acids. Trimming removed 5 bases from V and 4 bases from J, with 14 bases in between. CDR3 nucleotide sequence: TGTGCCAGCAGTACGGACAAGTCCGGCTATGGCTACACCTTC. Residues: CASSTDKSGYGYTF.

This sequence joins TRBV2 and TRBJ2-1; possible D gene TRBD2, 6 bases. The germline gives CDR1 SNHLY, CDR2 FYNNEI. The CDR3 runs 15 residues. Trimming removed 7 bases at V and 4 bases at J, with 17 bases between. The CDR3 region has the DNA TGTGCCAGCAACTTCCGGGACTCCGATTACAATGAGCAGTTCTTC. Translating gives CASNFRDSDYNEQFF.

This clonotype was detected only a few times. V is TRBV14 and J is TRBJ1-2, with a possible D match to TRBD1 (5 bases). The CDR3 totals 15 residues. CDR1 is SGHDN, CDR2 FVKESK, per germline. V lost 0 bases and J lost 5, with 13 bases in between. The CDR3 sequence is CASSQDRTRVYGYTF. DNA of the CDR3: TGTGCCAGCAGCCAAGACAGGACACGAGTTTATGGCTACACCTTC.

This clonotype was observed a handful of times. V gene TRBV5-1 combines with J gene TRBJ2-5, with D possibly matching TRBD2 (6 bases). With 0 bases removed from V and 4 bases from J, the gap between germline ends came to 10 bases. Germline V gives CDR1 SGHRS, CDR2 YFSETQ. The CDR3 runs 14 residues. CDR3 DNA sequence: TGCGCCAGCAGCTTGGGGAATAGCGGAGAGACCCAGTACTTC. Protein product: CASSLGNSGETQYF.

This clonotype was recorded many times. The J gene is TRBJ2-2, the V gene TRBV2; D unresolved. Per germline, CDR1 SNHLY and CDR2 FYNNEI. Trimming took off 8 bases at V and 3 bases at J, with 7 bases between the two ends. The CDR3 is 12 amino acids. In DNA, the CDR3 is TGTGCCAGCTGGCGGTACACCGGGGAGCTGTTTTTT. It yields the protein CASWRYTGELFF.

This clonotype occurred many times. The V call is TRBV28, the J call TRBJ2-7, with TRBD1 identical over 7 bases. The CDR3 runs 15 residues. Germline CDR1 and CDR2: MDHEN and SYDVKM. The junction had 12 bases not matched to a gene; V was cut back by 7 bases and J by 3 bases. The CDR3 bases are TGTGCCAGCACCTTCCCGGGACAGAAGTACTACGAGCAGTACTTC. It translates to CASTFPGQKYYEQYF.

This clonotype appeared a few times. This chain uses TRBV6-5 with TRBJ2-2; the D gene is possibly TRBD1 (6 bases). Germline values: CDR1 MNHEY, CDR2 SVGAGI. This CDR3 is 18 amino acids long. The ends were cut back, 2 bases at V and 6 bases at J, with 22 bases in the middle. In DNA, the CDR3 is TGTGCCAGCAGTTACAAGGGGGTCCAGCGTCGTAACTCCGGGGAGCTGTTTTTT. Protein: CASSYKGVQRRNSGELFF.

This clonotype has at least ten counts. V and J are TRBV7-9 and TRBJ2-7; no clear D gene. The CDR3 sequence is 15 residues long. The V end lost 5 bases, the J end lost 5 bases, and 19 bases lay between the germline ends. Germline values: CDR1 SEHNR, CDR2 FQNEAQ (reference sequence). CDR3 DNA sequence: TGTGCCAGCAGCCCCCCACCCCGATTCGGCAACGAGCAGTACTTC. Translation: CASSPPPRFGNEQYF.

This clonotype was observed many times. The V and J genes are TRBV29-1 and TRBJ2-2, with a tentative D call TRBD2 (6 bases). The germline V gene encodes CDR1 SQVTM and CDR2 ANQGSEA. V was cut by 4 bases and J by 4 bases, with 16 bases left in between. This CDR3 is 15 amino acids long. The CDR3 region has the DNA TGCAGCGTTGTTGCGGGACCCAGGGTCACCGGGGAGCTGTTTTTT. Its protein is CSVVAGPRVTGELFF.

This clonotype appeared many times. The rearrangement joins TRBV6-1 to TRBJ2-5; a possible D gene is TRBD2 (5 bases). The CDR3 is 15 residues long. V was trimmed by 5 bases and J by 2 bases, leaving 15 bases between them. Per the germline V gene, CDR1 is MNHNS and CDR2 is SASEGT. CDR3 sequence (DNA): TGTGCCAGCAGTCGACGAGGACTCTCGCAAGAGACCCAGTACTTC. This translates into CASSRRGLSQETQYF.

There are a few counts of this clonotype. V is TRBV6-1 and J is TRBJ2-2, with 8 bases that match TRBD2. J was trimmed by 4 bases and V by 6 bases; bases with no gene match: 4. The CDR3 runs to 14 residues. CDR1 is MNHNS and CDR2 is SASEGT in the germline V gene. CDR3 amino acids: CASSFGGGTGELFF. CDR3 coding DNA: TGTGCCAGCAGCTTCGGGGGGGGCACCGGGGAGCTGTTTTTT.

CDR3 DNA: TGTGCCAGTAGCGATCCGGGACAGGAAGGCTACACCTTC. Its translation is CASSDPGQEGYTF. The gene calls are TRBV19 and TRBJ1-2; 8 bases map to TRBD1. CDR1 is LNHDA, CDR2 SQIVND, per germline (reference sequence). The ends lost 6 bases at V and 8 bases at J; junction bases unmatched: 8. CDR3 length: 13 residues.